This T cell receptor (beta chain) was recovered during a study of blood T cells in healthy people across ages. Findings and caveats of the study: Estimates of diversity drawn from one million T cells were considered underestimates. Expanded clonotype changes were possibly confounded by unknown donor CMV status.

With regard to this clonotype: The target antigen is unknown.

A J-beta primer mix and a sample-barcoded 5' primer were used in a second PCR of roughly 6 to 11 cycles. TCRdb reanalysed the 5' RACE reads using MiXCR and keeps one entry per CDR3 protein. The data hold 1.5 million to 2 million distinct CDR3 sequences, with more than 35% observed a single time. CDR3 size: 13 residues. Trimming left V 8 bases short and J 2 bases short, with 14 bases between. In germline, CDR1 is DFQATT, CDR2 SNEGSKA (reference sequence). The sequence derives from a human donor in good health. The rearrangement links TRBV20-1 to TRBJ2-3; perhaps TRBD2 as D (6 bases). The sample consisted of blood. The CDR3 loop reads CSMTSPSTDTQYF. The CDR3 nucleotides are TGCAGTATGACTAGTCCCTCCACAGATACGCAGTATTTT.